This T cell receptor beta chain was profiled in a study of PD-L1 blockade in urothelial cancer. Study-wide background: Analyzed time points were 3 weeks (second dose) and 6 weeks after therapy began.

Deletions cut 0 bases from V and 4 bases from J, with 9 bases between. There are 14 residues in the CDR3. Germline V gives CDR1 LGHNA, CDR2 YSLEER. Points from the study as a whole: Durable-benefit patients had greater expansion of tumor-associated blood clones at 3 weeks.

Regarding time point: peripheral blood 6 weeks after treatment start. Each patient contributed between 1 and 8 total time points of blood mononuclear cells, pretreatment and during treatment. The assay was immunoSEQ multiplex PCR, and TCRdb's table has in-frame clones only and misses some. The table shows 24,000 or so clones, with approximately 86% occurring only once. About this clone: Its antigen is not identified.

V gene TRBV4-3 combines with J gene TRBJ1-2; D is unclear. The specimen comprised PBMCs, sampled around atezolizumab (anti-PD-L1) treatment. The TCR sequence derives from a man in his 70s with urothelial cancer. The CDR3 sequence: CASSQDRMRYGYTF. The CDR3 bases are TGCGCCAGCAGCCAAGACCGTATGCGCTATGGCTACACCTTC.